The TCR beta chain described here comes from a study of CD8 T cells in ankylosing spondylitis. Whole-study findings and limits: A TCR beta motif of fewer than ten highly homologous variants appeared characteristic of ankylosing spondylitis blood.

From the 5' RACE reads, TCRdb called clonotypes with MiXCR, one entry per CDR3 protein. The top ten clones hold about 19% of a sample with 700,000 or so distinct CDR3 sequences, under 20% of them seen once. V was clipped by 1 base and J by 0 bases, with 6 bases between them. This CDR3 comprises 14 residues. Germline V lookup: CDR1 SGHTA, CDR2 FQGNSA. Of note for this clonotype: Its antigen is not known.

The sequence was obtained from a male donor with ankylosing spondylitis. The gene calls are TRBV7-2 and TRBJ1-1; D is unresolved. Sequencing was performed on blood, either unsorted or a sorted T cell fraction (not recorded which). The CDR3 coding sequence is TGTGCCAGCAGCTTAGAGAGGATGAACACTGAAGCTTTCTTT. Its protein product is CASSLERMNTEAFF.